This T cell receptor beta chain came from a study of blood T cell repertoires in COVID-19. As for the study in general: From the United States, Italy and Spain came samples of acute and convalescent COVID-19. T cells, B-cell-depleted T cells, or PBMCs provided the cDNA or gDNA that served as material.

Source study methods: It was from reference gene primer amplification that nucleated cell counts were estimated. Repertoires were generated with immunoSEQ multiplex PCR, while TCRdb's copy carries only in-frame clones and drops some. D and trimming come from the DNA, and the V and J calls and clone size come from that table. In the table there are over 120,000 clones, 84% of which are singletons. The source of this sequence is a human donor in a cohort sampled during active COVID-19. Material for sequencing was peripheral blood.

The CDR3 protein is CASSQDLSTGRAFF. The CDR3 nucleotides are TGTGCCAGCAGCCAAGATCTATCTACGGGGAGAGCTTTCTTT. The chain links TRBV14 to TRBJ1-1; D unresolved. V lost 0 bases and J lost 10, with 15 bases in between. In germline, CDR1 is SGHDN, CDR2 FVKESK. This CDR3 comprises 14 residues.